The sequence of this T cell receptor (beta chain) was determined in a study of T cell repertoires in cytomegalovirus infection. MiXCR, run by TCRdb on the reads, gives a single entry per CDR3 protein. The top ten hold around 11% of the sample, which has about 830,000 distinct CDR3 sequences, over 25% seen once. Trimming stripped 4 bases from V and 0 bases from J, with 15 bases between. The CDR3 is 16 amino acids. CDR1 LGHDT and CDR2 YNNKEL come from the germline V gene (reference sequence). This clonotype was counted a few times. What it recognizes is unknown. This sequence originates from a human donor in good health (CMV status not recorded). Some clones in this sample may be carry-over from other donors' samples. The chain combines TRBV3-1 with TRBJ1-1; D is unclear. Sequencing was performed on cultured CD8+ T cells from PBMCs, taken from culture after CMV antigen stimulation. The CDR3 loop is CASSPLTEFMNTEAFF. The CDR3 DNA reads as TGTGCCAGCAGCCCCTTGACCGAATTTATGAACACTGAAGCTTTCTTT.